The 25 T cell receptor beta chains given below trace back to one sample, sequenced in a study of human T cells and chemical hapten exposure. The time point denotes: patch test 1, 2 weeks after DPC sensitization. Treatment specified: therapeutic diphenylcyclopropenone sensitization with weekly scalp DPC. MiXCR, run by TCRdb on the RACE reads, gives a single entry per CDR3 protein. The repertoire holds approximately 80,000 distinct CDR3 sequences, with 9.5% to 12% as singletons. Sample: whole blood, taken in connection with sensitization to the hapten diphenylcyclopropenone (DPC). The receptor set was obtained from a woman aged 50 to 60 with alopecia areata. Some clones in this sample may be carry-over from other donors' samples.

CDR3 sequence (DNA): TGTGCCAGCAGCTTGGTGAGCGGGAGAATGGCTGAGCAGTTCTTC. Translating gives CASSLVSGRMAEQFF. The rearrangement links TRBV5-5 to TRBJ2-1, with 8 bases aligning to TRBD2. The CDR3 sequence is 15 residues long. The germline CDR1 and CDR2 sequences are SGHKS and YYEKEE (reference sequence). V was clipped by 0 bases and J by 9 bases; unmatched bases: 8.

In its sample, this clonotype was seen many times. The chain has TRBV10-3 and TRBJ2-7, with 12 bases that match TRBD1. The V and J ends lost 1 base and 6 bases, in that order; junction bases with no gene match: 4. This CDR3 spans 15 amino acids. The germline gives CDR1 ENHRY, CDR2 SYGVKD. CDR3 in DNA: TGTGCCATCAGTGAGTTCGGGACAGGGGGCCTCGAGCAGTACTTC. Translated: CAISEFGTGGLEQYF.

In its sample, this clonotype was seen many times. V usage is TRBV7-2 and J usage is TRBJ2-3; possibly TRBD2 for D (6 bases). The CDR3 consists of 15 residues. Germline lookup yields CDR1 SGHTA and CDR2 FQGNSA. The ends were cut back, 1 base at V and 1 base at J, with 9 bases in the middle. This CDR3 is CASSLEGLRTDTQYF. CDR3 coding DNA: TGTGCCAGCAGCTTAGAGGGACTCCGCACAGATACGCAGTATTTT.

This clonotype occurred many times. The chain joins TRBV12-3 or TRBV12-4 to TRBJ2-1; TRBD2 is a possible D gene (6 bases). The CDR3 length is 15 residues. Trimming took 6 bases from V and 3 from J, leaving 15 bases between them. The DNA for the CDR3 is TGTGCCAGCAGATGGGCGGGAAGGTACTACAATGAGCAGTTCTTC. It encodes CASRWAGRYYNEQFF.

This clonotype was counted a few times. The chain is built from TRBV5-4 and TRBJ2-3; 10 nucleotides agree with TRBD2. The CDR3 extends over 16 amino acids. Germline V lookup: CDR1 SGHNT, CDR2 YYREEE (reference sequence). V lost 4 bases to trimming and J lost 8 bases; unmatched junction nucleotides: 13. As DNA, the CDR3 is TGTGCCAGCAGCCCTCAGCGGGAGGGCCGGCGGGGTACGCAGTATTTT. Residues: CASSPQREGRRGTQYF.

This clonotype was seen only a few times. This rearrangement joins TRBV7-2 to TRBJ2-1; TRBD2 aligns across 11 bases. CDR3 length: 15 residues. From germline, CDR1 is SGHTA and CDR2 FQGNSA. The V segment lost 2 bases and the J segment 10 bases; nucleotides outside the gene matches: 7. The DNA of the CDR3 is TGTGCCAGCAGCTTAAATAGCGGGGGGGCCCGAGAGCAGTTCTTC. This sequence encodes CASSLNSGGAREQFF.

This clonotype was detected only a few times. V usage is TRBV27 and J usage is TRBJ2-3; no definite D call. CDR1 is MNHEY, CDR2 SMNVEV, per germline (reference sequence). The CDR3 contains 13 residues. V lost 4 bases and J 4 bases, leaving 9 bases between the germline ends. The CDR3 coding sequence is TGTGCCAGCAGTTCCTCCGTCCCAGATACGCAGTATTTT. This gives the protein CASSSSVPDTQYF.

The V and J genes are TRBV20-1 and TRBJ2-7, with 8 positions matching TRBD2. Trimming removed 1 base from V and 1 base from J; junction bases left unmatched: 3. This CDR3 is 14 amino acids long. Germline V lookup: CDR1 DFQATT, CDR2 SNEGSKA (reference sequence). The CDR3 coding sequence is TGCAGTGCTAGAGCGGGAGGGCCTTCCTACGAGCAGTACTTC. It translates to CSARAGGPSYEQYF.

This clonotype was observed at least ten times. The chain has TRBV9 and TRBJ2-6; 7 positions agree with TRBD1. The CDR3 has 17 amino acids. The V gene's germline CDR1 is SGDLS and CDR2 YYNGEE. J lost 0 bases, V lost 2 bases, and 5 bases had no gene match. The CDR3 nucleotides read TGTGCCAGCAGCGTCGGGACAGTGAACTCTGGGGCCAACGTCCTGACTTTC. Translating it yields CASSVGTVNSGANVLTF.

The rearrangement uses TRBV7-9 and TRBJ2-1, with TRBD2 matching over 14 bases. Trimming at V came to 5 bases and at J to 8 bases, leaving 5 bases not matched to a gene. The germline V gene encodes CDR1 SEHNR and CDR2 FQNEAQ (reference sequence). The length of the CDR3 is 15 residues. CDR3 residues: CASSAGLAGVHEQFF. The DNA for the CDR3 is TGTGCCAGCAGCGCGGGACTAGCGGGAGTTCATGAGCAGTTCTTC.

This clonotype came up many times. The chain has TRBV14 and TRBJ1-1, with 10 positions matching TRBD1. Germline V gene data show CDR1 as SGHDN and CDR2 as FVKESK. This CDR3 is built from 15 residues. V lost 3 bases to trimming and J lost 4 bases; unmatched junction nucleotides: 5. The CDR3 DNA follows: TGTGCCAGCAGCCAGACCCGGACAGGGGGCACTGAAGCTTTCTTT. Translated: CASSQTRTGGTEAFF.

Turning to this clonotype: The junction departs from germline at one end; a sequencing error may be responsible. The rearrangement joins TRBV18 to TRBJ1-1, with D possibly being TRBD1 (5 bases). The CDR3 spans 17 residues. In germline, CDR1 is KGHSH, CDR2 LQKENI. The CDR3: CASSPNGPGPLNSEAFF. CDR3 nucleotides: TGTGCCAGCTCACCAAACGGGCCAGGGCCATTGAACAGTGAAGCTTTCTTT.

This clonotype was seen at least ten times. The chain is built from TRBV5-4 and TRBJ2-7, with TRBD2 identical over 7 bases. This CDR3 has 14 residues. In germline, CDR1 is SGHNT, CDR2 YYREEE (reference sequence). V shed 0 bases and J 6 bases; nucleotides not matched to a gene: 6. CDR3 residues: CASSLEAGVFEQYF. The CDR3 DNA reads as TGTGCCAGCAGCTTGGAGGCGGGAGTCTTCGAGCAGTACTTC.

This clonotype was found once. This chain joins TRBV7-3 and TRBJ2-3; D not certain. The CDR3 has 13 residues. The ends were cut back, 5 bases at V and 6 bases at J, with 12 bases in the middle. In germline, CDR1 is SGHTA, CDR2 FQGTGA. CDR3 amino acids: CASSPDQTDTQYF. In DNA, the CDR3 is TGTGCCAGCAGCCCTGACCAAACGGATACGCAGTATTTT.

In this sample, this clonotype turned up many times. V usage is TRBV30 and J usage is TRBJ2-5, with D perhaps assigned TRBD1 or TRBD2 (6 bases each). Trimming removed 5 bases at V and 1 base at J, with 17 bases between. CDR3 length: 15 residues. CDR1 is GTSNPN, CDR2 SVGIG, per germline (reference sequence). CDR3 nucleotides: TGTGCCTGGCGATACTACGGGGGCCTCCAAGAGACCCAGTACTTC. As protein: CAWRYYGGLQETQYF.

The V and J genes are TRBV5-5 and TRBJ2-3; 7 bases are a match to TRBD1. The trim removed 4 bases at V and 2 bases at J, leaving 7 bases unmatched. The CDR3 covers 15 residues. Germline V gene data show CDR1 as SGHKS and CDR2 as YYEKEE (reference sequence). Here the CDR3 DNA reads TGTGCCAGCAGCCCCGAGACAGGGAACACAGATACGCAGTATTTT. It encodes CASSPETGNTDTQYF.

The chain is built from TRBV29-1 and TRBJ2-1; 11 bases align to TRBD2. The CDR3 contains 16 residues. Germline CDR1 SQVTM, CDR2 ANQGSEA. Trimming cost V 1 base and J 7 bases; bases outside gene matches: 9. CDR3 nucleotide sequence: TGCAGCGTTGAAGGATATAGCGGGAGGGCCTTGAATGAGCAGTTCTTC. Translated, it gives CSVEGYSGRALNEQFF.

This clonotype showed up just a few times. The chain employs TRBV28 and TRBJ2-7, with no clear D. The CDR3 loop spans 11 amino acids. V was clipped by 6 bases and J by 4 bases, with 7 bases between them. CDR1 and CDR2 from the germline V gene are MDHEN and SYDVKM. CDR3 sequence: CASRGGYEQYF. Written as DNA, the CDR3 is TGTGCCAGCAGGGGCGGATACGAGCAGTACTTC.

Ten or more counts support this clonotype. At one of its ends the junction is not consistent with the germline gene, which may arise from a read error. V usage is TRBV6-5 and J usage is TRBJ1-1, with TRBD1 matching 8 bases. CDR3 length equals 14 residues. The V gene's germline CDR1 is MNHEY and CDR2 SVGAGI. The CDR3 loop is CASSPWTGNAEAFF. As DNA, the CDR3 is TGTGCCAGCAGCCCTTGGACAGGGAACGCTGAAGCTTTCTTT.

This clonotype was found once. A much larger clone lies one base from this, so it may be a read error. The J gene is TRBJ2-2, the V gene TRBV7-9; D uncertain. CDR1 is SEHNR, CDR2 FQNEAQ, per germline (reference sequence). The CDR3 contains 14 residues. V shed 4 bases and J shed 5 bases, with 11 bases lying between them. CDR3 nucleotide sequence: TGTGCCAGCAGCTCCACGATGCGTACCGGGGAGCTGTTTTTT. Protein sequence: CASSSTMRTGELFF. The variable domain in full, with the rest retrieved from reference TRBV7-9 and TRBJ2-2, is DTGVSQNPRHKITKRGQNVTFRCDPISEHNRLYWYRQTLGQGPEFLTYFQNEAQLEKSRLLSDRFSAERPKGSFSTLEIQRTEQGDSAMYLCASSSTMRTGELFFGEGSRLTVL.

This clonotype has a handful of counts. CDR3 in amino acids: CASSLVERTQYF. The CDR3, as DNA: TGTGCCAGCAGCTTGGTTGAGAGGACCCAGTACTTC. V is TRBV7-8 and J is TRBJ2-5; D is ambiguous. This CDR3 comprises 12 residues. Germline values: CDR1 SGHVS, CDR2 FQNEAQ. V was pared by 3 bases and J by 7 bases, with 9 bases between.

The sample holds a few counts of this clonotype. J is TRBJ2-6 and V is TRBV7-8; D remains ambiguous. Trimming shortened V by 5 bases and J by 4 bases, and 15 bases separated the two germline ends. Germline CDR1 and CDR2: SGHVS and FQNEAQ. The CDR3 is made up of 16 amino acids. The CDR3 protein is CASSLPGLGGANVLTF. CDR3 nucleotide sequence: TGTGCCAGCAGCCTTCCAGGTCTAGGGGGGGCCAACGTCCTGACTTTC.

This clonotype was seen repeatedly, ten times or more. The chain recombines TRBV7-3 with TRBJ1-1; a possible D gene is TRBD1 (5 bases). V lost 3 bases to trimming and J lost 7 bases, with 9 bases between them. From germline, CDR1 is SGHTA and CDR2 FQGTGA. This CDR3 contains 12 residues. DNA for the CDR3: TGTGCCAGCAGCTTTGGGCAGGGTGAAGCTTTCTTT. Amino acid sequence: CASSFGQGEAFF. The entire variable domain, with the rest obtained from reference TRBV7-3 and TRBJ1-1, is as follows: GAGVSQTPSNKVTEKGKYVELRCDPISGHTALYWYRQSLGQGPEFLIYFQGTGAADDSGLPNDRFFAVRPEGSVSTLKIQRTERGDSAVYLCASSFGQGEAFFGQGTRLTVV.

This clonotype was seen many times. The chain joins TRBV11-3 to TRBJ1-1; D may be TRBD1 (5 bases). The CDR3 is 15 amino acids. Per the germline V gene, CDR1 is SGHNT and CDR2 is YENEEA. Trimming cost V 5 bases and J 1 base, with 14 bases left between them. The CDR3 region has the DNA TGTGCCAGCAGCCCAGGGACGGGTCCGAACACTGAAGCTTTCTTT. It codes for CASSPGTGPNTEAFF.

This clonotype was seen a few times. CDR3 residues: CASSLDLREGVTQYF. In nucleotides, the CDR3 is TGTGCCAGCAGCTTAGATCTAAGGGAGGGGGTGACCCAGTACTTC. V is TRBV11-2 and J is TRBJ2-5; the D gene is possibly TRBD2 (7 bases). From germline, CDR1 is SGHAT and CDR2 FQNNGV. Deletions cut 0 bases from V and 7 bases from J, with 15 bases between. This CDR3 contains 15 residues.